The clone carrying this T cell receptor (beta chain) appeared a few times. No antigen is known for it. The data were obtained in a study of T cells after yellow fever vaccination. Broader study findings: Most primary-vaccination clones recurred post-booster (around 95% CD4, roughly 87% CD8). A weaker but faster secondary response was observed, peaking on day 5 versus 15.

V was cut by 4 bases and J by 5 bases, with 20 bases left in between. Germline CDR1 MGHRA, CDR2 YSYEKL. The CDR3 has 16 residues. It was through 5'RACE template switching that TCR cDNA was made, with a universal primer site and UMIs added. From the 5' RACE reads, TCRdb called clonotypes with MiXCR, one entry per CDR3 protein. The data contain a few hundred thousand distinct CDR3 sequences, around 4.3% of them seen just once; the ten biggest clones take up roughly a fifth. The TCR was taken from a man between 18 and 35 years old who received the YFV17D yellow fever vaccine. The chain employs TRBV4-1 and TRBJ1-1; the D is unclear. This specimen consisted of PBMCs, obtained 15 days after the yellow fever booster vaccination. The CDR3 region is CASSPRAATGRTEAFF. The CDR3 DNA follows: TGCGCCAGCAGCCCCCGGGCAGCGACGGGTAGAACTGAAGCTTTCTTT.